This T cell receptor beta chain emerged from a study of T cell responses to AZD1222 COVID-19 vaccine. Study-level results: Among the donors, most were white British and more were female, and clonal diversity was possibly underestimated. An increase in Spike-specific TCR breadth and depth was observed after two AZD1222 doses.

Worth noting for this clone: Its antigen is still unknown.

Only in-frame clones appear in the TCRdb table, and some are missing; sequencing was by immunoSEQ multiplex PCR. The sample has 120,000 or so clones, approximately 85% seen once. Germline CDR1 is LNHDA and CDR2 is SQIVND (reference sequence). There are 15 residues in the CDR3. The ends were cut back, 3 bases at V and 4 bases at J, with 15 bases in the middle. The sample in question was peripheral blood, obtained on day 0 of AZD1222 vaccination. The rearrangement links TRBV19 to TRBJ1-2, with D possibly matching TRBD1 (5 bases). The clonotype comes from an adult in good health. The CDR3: CASSMRAGGIYGYTF. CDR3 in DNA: TGTGCCAGTAGTATGCGGGCCGGGGGAATCTATGGCTACACCTTC.